Presented here are 14 T cell receptor beta chains from one specimen sequenced in a study of blood T cell repertoires in COVID-19. Assay: immunoSEQ multiplex PCR; the TCRdb copy retains only in-frame clones and omits some. The repertoire includes around 400,000 clones, 88% of them detected once, and around 1.5% sits in the top ten. Specimen: PBMCs or T cells enriched from blood (not recorded which). The receptors derive from a woman under 30 who had been exposed to COVID-19.

V usage is TRBV5-1 and J usage is TRBJ2-3; 11 nucleotides line up with TRBD2. The CDR3 extends over 19 amino acids. The germline gives CDR1 SGHRS, CDR2 YFSETQ. The junction had 18 bases not matched to a gene; V was cut back by 6 bases and J by 3 bases. CDR3 in amino acids: CASNNPGKYSGRETDTQYF. The CDR3 DNA follows: TGCGCCAGCAACAACCCCGGAAAGTATAGCGGGAGGGAGACAGATACGCAGTATTTT. The whole variable domain, remainder taken from reference TRBV5-1 and TRBJ2-3, is KAGVTQTPRYLIKTRGQQVTLSCSPISGHRSVSWYQQTPGQGLQFLFEYFSETQRNKGNFPGRFSGRQFSNSRSEMNVSTLELGDSALYLCASNNPGKYSGRETDTQYFGPGTRLTVL.

The rearrangement uses TRBV3-1 (or the pseudogene TRBV3-2) and TRBJ1-2, with TRBD1 as a possible D gene (5 bases). CDR1 is LGHDT and CDR2 is YNNKEL in the germline V gene (reference sequence). The V gene lost 0 bases and the J gene lost 2 bases, with 19 bases spanning the gap. CDR3 length equals 18 residues. The CDR3 DNA sequence: TGTGCCAGCAGCCAAGAGTTTAGGGGCTCCGGACCAAACTATGGCTACACCTTC. As protein: CASSQEFRGSGPNYGYTF.

Only one count was recorded for this clone. The gene calls are TRBV12-3 or TRBV12-4 and TRBJ1-1; D is undetermined. This CDR3 is built from 13 residues. V shed 2 bases and J shed 3 bases, with 7 bases lying between them. CDR3 loop: CASSLTFDTEAFF. The CDR3 DNA sequence: TGTGCCAGCAGTTTAACATTTGACACTGAAGCTTTCTTT.

The rearrangement joins TRBV5-1 to TRBJ2-6, with 9 bases aligning to TRBD1. Germline CDR1 and CDR2: SGHRS and YFSETQ. The CDR3 runs 17 residues. With V trimmed by 2 bases and J by 1 base, 4 bases remained unmatched. The CDR3, as DNA: TGCGCCAGCAGCTTCCGGGACAGGGTGTCTGGGGCCAACGTCCTGACTTTC. It translates to CASSFRDRVSGANVLTF.

The chain links TRBV6-6 to TRBJ1-1; TRBD1 agrees at 9 bases. The germline gives CDR1 MNHNY, CDR2 SVGAGI (reference sequence). The ends lost 5 bases at V and 5 bases at J; junction bases unmatched: 6. This CDR3 region has 14 residues. This CDR3 is CASSVGTGNTEAFF. CDR3 bases: TGTGCCAGCAGTGTCGGGACAGGGAATACTGAAGCTTTCTTT.

The V and J genes are TRBV28 and TRBJ2-3; D possibly corresponds to TRBD2 (5 bases). Looked up from germline, CDR1 is MDHEN and CDR2 is SYDVKM. The CDR3 sequence is 15 residues long. V was shortened by 3 bases and J by 0 bases, with 10 bases between the two germline ends. The CDR3: CASSFSSRSTDTQYF. CDR3 bases: TGTGCCAGCAGTTTCTCTAGCAGAAGCACAGATACGCAGTATTTT.

The J gene is TRBJ1-3, the V gene TRBV27, with a possible D match to TRBD1 (5 bases). Between the trimmed V and J ends, which lost 5 bases and 2 bases, there was a span of 7 bases. The CDR3 is 13 residues long. Per germline, CDR1 MNHEY and CDR2 SMNVEV (reference sequence). The CDR3 DNA sequence: TGTGCCAGCAGTGTCAGGGCTGGAAACACCATATATTTT. Translation: CASSVRAGNTIYF.

This rearrangement joins TRBV6-5 to TRBJ1-4, with 9 bases identical to TRBD1. Germline CDR1 and CDR2: MNHEY and SVGAGI. This CDR3 has 12 residues. V shed 4 bases and J 10 bases; nucleotides not matched to a gene: 1. In nucleotides, the CDR3 is TGTGCCAGCAGTTTGGGACAGGGAAAACTGTTTTTT. Translating it yields CASSLGQGKLFF.

This chain links TRBV6-5 with TRBJ1-6; the D gene is possibly TRBD1 (6 bases). This CDR3 contains 14 residues. V lost 2 bases, J lost 10 bases, and 12 bases lay in between. The germline V gene has CDR1 MNHEY and CDR2 SVGAGI. Here the CDR3 DNA reads TGTGCCAGCAGTTACCGACAGGAAGAGTCACCCCTCCACTTT. Its protein product is CASSYRQEESPLHF.

The chain recombines TRBV19 with TRBJ1-2; 7 positions agree with TRBD1. The germline V gene encodes CDR1 LNHDA and CDR2 SQIVND (reference sequence). This CDR3 comprises 13 residues. V was clipped by 5 bases and J by 8 bases; unmatched bases: 8. The CDR3 loop reads CASSPETGIGYTF. CDR3 DNA sequence: TGTGCCAGTAGTCCGGAGACAGGGATCGGCTACACCTTC.

The sample holds one count of this clone. J is TRBJ2-7 and V is TRBV3-1 (or the pseudogene TRBV3-2), with D uncertain. The CDR3 extends over 13 amino acids. V dropped 2 bases and J dropped 1 base, with 6 bases sitting between them. CDR1 LGHDT and CDR2 YNNKEL come from the germline V gene (reference sequence). The DNA for the CDR3 is TGTGCCAGCAGCCAACGGGTATCCTACGAGCAGTACTTC. Its protein product is CASSQRVSYEQYF.

The V and J genes are TRBV6-5 and TRBJ2-1, with no clear D. The germline V gene encodes CDR1 MNHEY and CDR2 SVGAGI. V gave up 4 bases and J gave up 6 bases, with 10 bases separating them. CDR3 size: 13 residues. CDR3 nucleotide sequence: TGTGCCAGCAGTTTGAGGTGGTCCAATGAGCAGTTCTTC. It encodes CASSLRWSNEQFF.

This clone was seen more than once but under ten times. This rearrangement joins TRBV12-5 to TRBJ2-1; no clear D gene. The germline V gene encodes CDR1 LGHNT and CDR2 FRNRAP. V lost 1 base to trimming and J lost 8 bases, with 18 bases between them. This CDR3 comprises 16 residues. The CDR3 bases are TGTGCTAGTGGTTTGGACGCTAGAATGGTAAGCGATGAGCAGTTCTTC. Its translation: CASGLDARMVSDEQFF.

The chain combines TRBV7-6 with TRBJ2-7; 7 bases map to TRBD2. This CDR3 is built from 13 residues. V lost 5 bases to trimming and J lost 2 bases; unmatched junction nucleotides: 3. The germline CDR1 and CDR2 sequences are SGHVS and FNYEAQ. The CDR3 DNA follows: TGTGCCAGCAGCCTGGGGGGGACCTACGAGCAGTACTTC. This gives the protein CASSLGGTYEQYF.